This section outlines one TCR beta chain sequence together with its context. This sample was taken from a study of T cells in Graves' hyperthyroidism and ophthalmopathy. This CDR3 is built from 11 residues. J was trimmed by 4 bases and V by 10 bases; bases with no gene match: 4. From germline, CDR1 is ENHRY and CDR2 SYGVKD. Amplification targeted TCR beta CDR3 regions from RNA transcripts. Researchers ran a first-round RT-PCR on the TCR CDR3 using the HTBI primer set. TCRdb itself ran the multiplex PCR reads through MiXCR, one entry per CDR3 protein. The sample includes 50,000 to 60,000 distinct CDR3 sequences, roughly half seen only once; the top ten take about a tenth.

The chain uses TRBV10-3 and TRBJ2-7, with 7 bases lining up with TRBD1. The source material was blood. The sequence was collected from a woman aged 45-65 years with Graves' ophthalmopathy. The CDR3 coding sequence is TGTGCCACGGACAGGACTTACGAGCAGTACTTC. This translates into CATDRTYEQYF.